What follows are 17 T cell receptor beta chains derived from one specimen sequenced in a study of blood T cell repertoires in COVID-19. Profiled with immunoSEQ multiplex PCR; TCRdb holds only in-frame clones, not every one. The table has about 140,000 clones, approximately 84% seen once. Sequencing input: peripheral blood. These receptors all come from a woman aged 60 to 75 with acute or convalescent COVID-19.

The chain recombines TRBV10-3 with TRBJ1-1, with D perhaps matching TRBD1 (6 bases). CDR3 length: 15 residues. Between the trimmed V and J ends, which lost 5 bases and 2 bases, there was a span of 15 bases. Germline V gene lookup returns CDR1 ENHRY and CDR2 SYGVKD. The CDR3 DNA follows: TGTGCCATCAGTATGACAGGTGATGATAACACTGAAGCTTTCTTT. Residues: CAISMTGDDNTEAFF.

In this sample, this clone turned up a few times. J is TRBJ2-5 and V is TRBV5-4, with 9 nucleotides matching TRBD2. Germline values: CDR1 SGHNT, CDR2 YYREEE (reference sequence). V gave up 0 bases and J gave up 3 bases; unmatched junction bases: 6. This CDR3 comprises 16 residues. The CDR3 loop is CASSLDLAGPKETQYF. The CDR3 DNA follows: TGTGCCAGCAGCTTGGATCTAGCGGGACCCAAAGAGACCCAGTACTTC.

The chain's CDR3 is CASSWGQAGSGNTIYF. The CDR3 DNA sequence: TGCGCCAGCAGCTGGGGACAGGCCGGCTCTGGAAACACCATATATTTT. The V and J genes are TRBV5-1 and TRBJ1-3; TRBD1 aligns across 8 bases. Germline assignment: CDR1 SGHRS and CDR2 YFSETQ. With 3 bases clipped from V and 0 bases from J, the junction kept 5 bases outside the gene matches. The CDR3 extends over 16 amino acids. The full variable domain, with the rest looked up from reference TRBV5-1 and TRBJ1-3, is KAGVTQTPRYLIKTRGQQVTLSCSPISGHRSVSWYQQTPGQGLQFLFEYFSETQRNKGNFPGRFSGRQFSNSRSEMNVSTLELGDSALYLCASSWGQAGSGNTIYFGEGSWLTVV.

This clone came up many times. This chain uses TRBV20-1 with TRBJ1-2; D may be TRBD1 (6 bases). V lost 3 bases to trimming and J lost 4 bases, with 15 bases between them. Germline loops: CDR1 DFQATT, CDR2 SNEGSKA (reference sequence). This CDR3 contains 14 residues. The CDR3 protein is CSASGGGAGYGYTF. The CDR3 DNA is TGCAGTGCTAGTGGGGGGGGCGCTGGCTATGGCTACACCTTC.

The rearrangement links TRBV5-8 to TRBJ2-3, with TRBD2 identical over 9 bases. V gave up 1 base and J gave up 3 bases; unmatched junction bases: 0. The CDR3 runs to 14 residues. In germline, CDR1 is SGHTS, CDR2 YDEGEE. The CDR3 DNA reads as TGTGCCAGCAGCTTGACTAGCGGGACAGATACGCAGTATTTT. It is translated as CASSLTSGTDTQYF. Supplemented by reference TRBV5-8 and TRBJ2-3, the full variable domain reads EAGVTQSPTHLIKTRGQQATLRCSPISGHTSVYWYQQALGLGLQFLLWYDEGEERNRGNFPPRFSGRQFPNYSSELNVNALELEDSALYLCASSLTSGTDTQYFGPGTRLTVL.

The CDR3 reads CATSDRTGGGYEQFF. The CDR3 nucleotides read TGTGCCACCAGTGACCGGACAGGGGGCGGCTATGAGCAGTTCTTC. This chain joins TRBV24-1 and TRBJ2-1, with 11 positions matching TRBD1. The CDR3 runs to 15 residues. V trimming: 4 bases; J trimming: 8 bases; junction bases outside the gene matches: 6. CDR1 KGHDR and CDR2 SFDVKD come from the germline V gene.

V gene TRBV29-1 combines with J gene TRBJ1-2; D unresolved. The CDR3 sequence is 13 residues long. The germline gives CDR1 SQVTM, CDR2 ANQGSEA. V lost 3 bases to trimming and J lost 1 base, with 9 bases between them. CDR3 loop: CSVELRLNYGYTF. As DNA, the CDR3 is TGCAGCGTTGAGCTCAGACTTAACTATGGCTACACCTTC.

The chain links TRBV12-3 or TRBV12-4 to TRBJ2-2; maybe TRBD2 (6 bases). This CDR3 is built from 13 residues. V was shortened by 4 bases and J by 6 bases, with 9 bases between the two germline ends. CDR3 bases: TGTGCCAGCAGTTGGCGGGGAGCCGGGGAGCTGTTTTTT. Its protein product is CASSWRGAGELFF.

The rearrangement uses TRBV29-1 and TRBJ1-2; 10 bases are shared with TRBD1. The CDR3 runs 11 residues. CDR1 SQVTM and CDR2 ANQGSEA come from the germline V gene. V lost 6 bases, J lost 6 bases, and 1 base stayed unmatched. CDR3: CSVTGGDGYTF. The CDR3 nucleotides read TGCAGCGTGACAGGGGGCGATGGCTACACCTTC.

The sample holds one count of this clone. The chain recombines TRBV7-9 with TRBJ2-1; TRBD2 matches at 14 bases. The V and J ends lost 5 bases and 10 bases, in that order; junction bases with no gene match: 16. Germline V gene lookup returns CDR1 SEHNR and CDR2 FQNEAQ (reference sequence). The CDR3 consists of 18 residues. The DNA for the CDR3 is TGTGCCAGCAGCCCTAAACTGGGACTAGCGGGAGTTTCCTGGGAGCAGTTCTTC. The encoded protein is CASSPKLGLAGVSWEQFF.

This chain joins TRBV18 and TRBJ2-1; 11 nucleotides align to TRBD1. The CDR3 has 15 residues. Losses at the gene ends were 4 bases for V and 7 bases for J; bases not matched to a gene: 6. CDR1 is KGHSH and CDR2 is LQKENI in the germline V gene. The CDR3 nucleotides are TGTGCCAGCTCACAAGCGGGACAGGGGGGGAATGAGCAGTTCTTC. It encodes CASSQAGQGGNEQFF.

The chain has TRBV18 and TRBJ1-1; 7 nucleotides line up with TRBD1. The CDR3 covers 16 residues. V dropped 6 bases and J dropped 1; count of bases not matched to a gene: 11. Germline-derived CDR1 and CDR2 are KGHSH and LQKENI. The CDR3 reads CASSPQPGQPNTEAFF. CDR3 DNA: TGTGCCAGCTCCCCCCAACCGGGACAGCCGAACACTGAAGCTTTCTTT.

The gene calls are TRBV19 and TRBJ1-4; D not certain. V dropped 8 bases and J dropped 7 bases, with 14 bases sitting between them. The germline CDR1 and CDR2 sequences are LNHDA and SQIVND (reference sequence). This CDR3 contains 13 residues. The CDR3 loop is CASSSGRGEKLFF. The CDR3 coding sequence is TGTGCCAGTTCTAGTGGGCGGGGTGAAAAACTGTTTTTT.

This chain uses TRBV27 with TRBJ2-7; 8 bases fit TRBD2. CDR1 is MNHEY, CDR2 SMNVEV, per germline (reference sequence). This CDR3 region has 14 residues. Trimming at V came to 2 bases and at J to 4 bases, leaving 4 bases not matched to a gene. The CDR3 is CASSLMAGGYEQYF. The CDR3 nucleotides are TGTGCCAGCAGTTTAATGGCGGGAGGATACGAGCAGTACTTC.

The chain combines TRBV4-1 with TRBJ1-5, with 7 bases that match TRBD1. Trimming removed 1 base from V and 6 bases from J; junction bases left unmatched: 9. This CDR3 comprises 16 residues. Germline V gene data show CDR1 as MGHRA and CDR2 as YSYEKL. DNA for the CDR3: TGCGCCAGCAGCCAAGGACCTGGACAGGTTAGTCAGCCCCAGCATTTT. Its translation is CASSQGPGQVSQPQHF.

The gene calls are TRBV5-1 and TRBJ2-5; D perhaps matches TRBD1 (6 bases). Between the trimmed V and J ends, which lost 1 base and 3 bases, there was a span of 7 bases. The germline V gene encodes CDR1 SGHRS and CDR2 YFSETQ. The CDR3 runs 13 residues. Here the CDR3 DNA reads TGCGCCAGCAGCTTGCAGGGGAAAGAGACCCAGTACTTC. Protein sequence: CASSLQGKETQYF.

V usage is TRBV10-1 and J usage is TRBJ2-7, with unresolved D. The length of the CDR3 is 13 residues. Germline V gives CDR1 WNHNN, CDR2 SYGVQD (reference sequence). V dropped 6 bases and J dropped 0 bases, with 9 bases sitting between them. The chain's CDR3 is CASSAGLSYEQYF. DNA for the CDR3: TGCGCCAGCAGCGCCGGTCTCTCCTACGAGCAGTACTTC.